This TCR beta chain emerged from a study of blood T cells in healthy people across ages. Regarding the study as a whole: TCR beta diversity tracked closely with naive T cell percentage.

Of note for this clonotype: The antigen remains undetermined.

Germline CDR1 reads MDHEN; CDR2 reads SYDVKM. Trimming pared 4 bases from V and 1 base from J, leaving 14 bases between. The CDR3 consists of 16 residues. Primed by a sample-barcoded 5' primer and a J-beta primer mix, a second PCR proceeded for 7 to 11 cycles. TCRdb passed the 5' RACE reads through MiXCR, listing each CDR3 protein once. The profile covers around 1,000,000 distinct CDR3 sequences, with around 27% appearing a single time and around 0.75% taken by the ten largest. These data were also filed under a second study, of T cells of mothers and their children. In that study: Sequencing returned over 9 million TCR beta CDR3 reads per mother and 3 million to 3.5 million per child.

The clonotype originates from a girl aged 2 to 9 in good health. The chain joins TRBV28 to TRBJ2-1; the D gene is possibly TRBD2 (6 bases). The sequenced sample was blood. The CDR3 loop reads CASSSPDYNSYNEQFF. The CDR3 bases are TGTGCCAGCAGTTCTCCGGACTACAATTCCTACAATGAGCAGTTCTTC.